The 12 T cell receptor beta chains in this list originate from one sample, sequenced in a study of blood T cell repertoires in COVID-19. Using immunoSEQ multiplex PCR, the repertoire was profiled, and TCRdb retains in-frame clones only, with some absent. The table includes some 300,000 clones, roughly nine tenths detected once. Sequencing used peripheral blood. The receptor source for this set is a man aged 18-30 years with active or convalescent COVID-19.

The rearrangement links TRBV4-1 to TRBJ1-1; D gene unclear. The V gene lost 0 bases and the J gene lost 3 bases, with 14 bases spanning the gap. The CDR3 loop spans 16 amino acids. Germline CDR1 reads MGHRA; CDR2 reads YSYEKL. The DNA of the CDR3 is TGCGCCAGCAGCCAAGATCCTGGCAGATTGGACACTGAAGCTTTCTTT. It codes for CASSQDPGRLDTEAFF.

The V and J genes are TRBV7-9 and TRBJ1-1; D is unresolved. V was cut by 3 bases and J by 5 bases, with 10 bases left in between. This CDR3 has 13 residues. CDR1 is SEHNR, CDR2 FQNEAQ, per germline (reference sequence). CDR3 residues: CASSLGVLTEAFF. The DNA for the CDR3 is TGTGCCAGCAGCTTGGGAGTTCTTACTGAAGCTTTCTTT.

Written as DNA, the CDR3 is TGCGCCAGCAGCCTCTTCTCCCTAGCGGGGTCCTACAATGAGCAGTTCTTC. Protein sequence: CASSLFSLAGSYNEQFF. V and J are TRBV5-1 and TRBJ2-1; 9 positions match TRBD2. Losses at the gene ends were 4 bases for V and 1 base for J; bases not matched to a gene: 9. Germline V gene sequence: CDR1 SGHRS, CDR2 YFSETQ. The CDR3 consists of 17 residues.

Only one count was recorded for this clone. The chain employs TRBV7-8 and TRBJ1-4; no clear D gene. V was pared by 0 bases and J by 5 bases, with 13 bases between. This CDR3 is 16 amino acids long. Germline lookup yields CDR1 SGHVS and CDR2 FQNEAQ. The CDR3: CASSLAVPQRNEKLFF. CDR3 sequence (DNA): TGTGCCAGCAGCTTAGCCGTCCCTCAACGGAATGAAAAACTGTTTTTT.

The V gene is TRBV14, the J gene TRBJ2-7; 11 bases match TRBD2. Trimming took 2 bases from V and 6 from J; bases not matched to a gene: 6. This CDR3 has 15 amino acids. Germline CDR1 reads SGHDN; CDR2 reads FVKESK. Written as DNA, the CDR3 is TGTGCCAGCAGCCAACTCTCTAGCGGGAGGCCCGAGCAGTACTTC. Protein product: CASSQLSSGRPEQYF.

The CDR3 nucleotides read TGCGCCAGCAGTCAAATCTTCTATGCCCACACTGAAGCTTTCTTT. Translation: CASSQIFYAHTEAFF. J is TRBJ1-1 and V is TRBV23-1; D remains unclear. TRBV23-1 falls under the ORF class, with uncertain function. The CDR3 extends over 15 amino acids. The V gene lost 2 bases and the J gene lost 3 bases, with 13 bases spanning the gap.

This chain connects TRBV4-1 to TRBJ2-7; no reliable D call. This CDR3 has 13 amino acids. Germline CDR1 is MGHRA and CDR2 is YSYEKL. Deletions cut 6 bases from V and 5 bases from J, with 14 bases between. CDR3 sequence: CASSLRPAHEQYF. The CDR3 DNA sequence: TGCGCCAGCAGTTTGCGGCCGGCCCACGAGCAGTACTTC.

The rearrangement joins TRBV6-5 to TRBJ2-7; 9 bases map to TRBD1. This CDR3 region has 15 residues. Germline lookup yields CDR1 MNHEY and CDR2 SVGAGI. V lost 4 bases to trimming and J lost 4 bases; unmatched junction nucleotides: 8. CDR3 loop: CASSFRQGGIYEQYF. The DNA of the CDR3 is TGTGCCAGCAGTTTTAGACAGGGGGGAATTTACGAGCAGTACTTC.

This chain links TRBV10-3 with TRBJ2-5; 10 bases fit TRBD2. The CDR3 consists of 17 residues. Germline V lookup: CDR1 ENHRY, CDR2 SYGVKD. With V trimmed by 0 bases and J by 1 base, 5 bases remained unmatched. The CDR3 coding sequence is TGTGCCATCAGTGAGTCGGTAGCGGGGGGCCTCCAAGAGACCCAGTACTTC. Amino acid sequence: CAISESVAGGLQETQYF.

This chain uses TRBV4-3 with TRBJ2-3, with a possible D match to TRBD2 (6 bases). The V end was cut by 1 base, the J end by 6 bases, with 11 bases between. Germline loops: CDR1 LGHNA, CDR2 YSLEER. The CDR3 runs to 14 residues. This CDR3 is CASSQGGEADTQYF. The CDR3 DNA follows: TGCGCCAGCAGCCAAGGGGGGGAAGCGGATACGCAGTATTTT.

The chain couples TRBV18 to TRBJ2-5; D might be TRBD1 (5 bases). The V and J ends lost 1 base and 3 bases respectively, with 9 bases between them. Germline V gene sequence: CDR1 KGHSH, CDR2 LQKENI. This CDR3 is 14 amino acids long. CDR3 bases: TGTGCCAGCTCACCACAGGGCAGGGAAGAGACCCAGTACTTC. Protein product: CASSPQGREETQYF. The variable domain in full, completed from reference TRBV18 and TRBJ2-5, reads NAGVMQNPRHLVRRRGQEARLRCSPMKGHSHVYWYRQLPEEGLKFMVYLQKENIIDESGMPKERFSAEFPKEGPSILRIQQVVRGDSAAYFCASSPQGREETQYFGPGTRLLVL.

The rearrangement joins TRBV9 to TRBJ2-7; TRBD2 aligns across 8 bases. V shed 4 bases, J shed 1 base, and the junction held 7 bases outside the gene matches. CDR1 and CDR2 (germline): SGDLS, YYNGEE. This CDR3 is built from 15 residues. CDR3 residues: CASSHTSGTSYEQYF. The CDR3 DNA sequence: TGTGCCAGCAGCCATACTAGCGGCACTTCCTACGAGCAGTACTTC.